Sequencing of this T cell receptor beta chain was carried out in a study of shared clonotypes between healthy human individuals. Looking at the study overall: Those who served as donors were two women and three men between the ages of 18 and 49.

The method was immunoSEQ multiplex PCR; TCRdb's version includes in-frame clones alone and lacks a portion of them. Of about 380,000 clones detected, about 96% appear once; the ten largest clones hold approximately 0.3%. This TCR was sampled from a man aged 25 to 40 in good health. Material for sequencing was memory CD8+ T cells sorted from blood. Stated subset: CD45RO+ cells pooled with CCR7-negative TemRA cells.

Here the CDR3 reads CASSYSRARSYEQYF. CDR3 bases: TGTGCCAGCAGTTACTCGCGGGCCCGCTCCTACGAGCAGTACTTC. This chain connects TRBV6-5 to TRBJ2-7; the D gene is possibly TRBD2 (5 bases). Trimming took off 0 bases at V and 0 bases at J, with 9 bases between the two ends. The CDR3 extends over 15 amino acids. Germline lookup yields CDR1 MNHEY and CDR2 SVGAGI.